This T cell receptor beta chain was captured by sequencing in a study of blood T cell repertoires in COVID-19. About the research overall: Material from acute and convalescent COVID-19 was sourced from the United States, Italy and Spain. T cells, B-cell-depleted T cells, or PBMCs supplied cDNA or gDNA.

Per the original methods: Researchers report that nucleated cell counts were estimated from reference gene primer amplification. The method was immunoSEQ multiplex PCR; TCRdb's version includes in-frame clones alone and lacks a portion of them. The DNA gave D and trimming, while V, J and clone size come from that table. Here the sample spans approximately 130,000 clones, approximately 89% being singletons. V was pared by 5 bases and J by 2 bases, with 9 bases between. Germline CDR1 is SGHVS and CDR2 is FQNEAQ. The CDR3 is 13 residues long. The chain links TRBV7-8 to TRBJ1-1, with D unresolved. This sequence originates from a human donor in a cohort sampled during active COVID-19. Sequencing used peripheral blood. The CDR3 sequence: CASSVRGNTEAFF. The CDR3 nucleotides read TGTGCCAGCAGCGTCCGGGGTAACACTGAAGCTTTCTTT.